This T cell receptor beta chain was profiled in a study of T cell responses to AZD1222 COVID-19 vaccine. Findings and caveats of the study: Nearly half of unique spike-specific TCRs reportedly avoided B.1.351 and B.1.1.7 mutated regions. The number of AZD1222 recipients seropositive at baseline was only 5 to 7. The study found vaccine-associated CD4 TCRs spanning spike, dominant at 160-218 and 743-854. Spike-specific TCR breadth and depth both grew after two AZD1222 doses.

About this clone itself: Its antigen is unknown.

Assay used: immunoSEQ multiplex PCR; TCRdb lists only in-frame clones, some missing. The table shows more than 95,000 clones, with around 91% occurring only once. Germline V gene sequence: CDR1 MGHRA, CDR2 YSYEKL. The CDR3 runs to 15 residues. V was trimmed by 3 bases and J by 4 bases, leaving 15 bases between them. This clonotype originated in an adult in good health. The sequences come from peripheral blood, collected on day 0 of AZD1222 vaccination. The chain joins TRBV4-1 to TRBJ1-1; D uncertain. CDR3 loop: CASSQYRTRGTEAFF. CDR3 nucleotide sequence: TGCGCCAGCAGCCAGTACCGGACTCGGGGCACTGAAGCTTTCTTT.